Each of the 29 T cell receptor beta chains below was sequenced from the same sample in a study of blood T cell repertoires in COVID-19. The method was immunoSEQ multiplex PCR; TCRdb's version includes in-frame clones alone and lacks a portion of them. The repertoire holds under 35,000 clones, with roughly nine tenths as singletons. The specimen was peripheral blood. These receptors came from a man in his 70s with active COVID-19.

The V call is TRBV11-2, the J call TRBJ1-2; a weak D match, TRBD1 (5 bases). The CDR3 is 14 residues long. Trimming took off 0 bases at V and 4 bases at J, with 9 bases between the two ends. Germline V gene lookup returns CDR1 SGHAT and CDR2 FQNNGV. CDR3 sequence (DNA): TGTGCCAGCAGCTTAGACGAGACAGCCTATGGCTACACCTTC. The encoded protein is CASSLDETAYGYTF.

The chain is built from TRBV18 and TRBJ2-5; 8 bases are a match to TRBD2. This CDR3 is 17 amino acids long. Germline-derived CDR1 and CDR2 are KGHSH and LQKENI. V dropped 0 bases and J dropped 4; count of bases not matched to a gene: 10. The CDR3 nucleotides read TGTGCCAGCTCACCACCCTCTTTAGCGGGGAGTGGAGAGACCCAGTACTTC. Protein product: CASSPPSLAGSGETQYF.

V gene TRBV28 combines with J gene TRBJ1-2, with 8 bases identical to TRBD1. CDR1 and CDR2 (germline): MDHEN, SYDVKM. The CDR3 sequence is 17 residues long. With V trimmed by 6 bases and J by 0 bases, 12 bases remained unmatched. The CDR3 sequence: CASSPSGTGTSNYGYTF. Written as DNA, the CDR3 is TGTGCCAGCAGCCCTTCCGGGACAGGAACCTCTAACTATGGCTACACCTTC.

The DNA of the CDR3 is TGTGCCAGCAGTTACCCGATCGGACAGAACACTGAAGCTTTCTTT. Its protein is CASSYPIGQNTEAFF. The V call is TRBV6-2 or TRBV6-3, the J call TRBJ1-1, with D possibly being TRBD1 (5 bases). V was clipped by 2 bases and J by 1 base, with 11 bases between them. The germline V gene has CDR1 MNHEY and CDR2 SVGEGT. CDR3 length equals 15 residues.

The chain employs TRBV18 and TRBJ2-2, with 12 bases fitting TRBD2. The ends lost 5 bases at V and 4 bases at J; junction bases unmatched: 5. The CDR3 extends over 16 amino acids. CDR1 and CDR2 (germline): KGHSH, LQKENI. CDR3 region: CASSSRTSGITGELFF. CDR3 coding DNA: TGTGCCAGCTCATCAAGGACTAGCGGGATCACCGGGGAGCTGTTTTTT.

In this sample, this clone turned up a few times. The genes are TRBV12-5 and TRBJ2-2, with TRBD2 matching over 8 bases. This CDR3 has 20 residues. Looked up from germline, CDR1 is LGHNT and CDR2 is FRNRAP. The junction had 21 bases not matched to a gene; V was cut back by 1 base and J by 8 bases. CDR3 coding DNA: TGTGCTAGTGGTTTGGCCACAAAGTTCCAACTAGCGGAAAAGGAGGGGGAGCTGTTTTTT. Its protein is CASGLATKFQLAEKEGELFF.

The CDR3 spells CASSQDPRWRNSPLHF. CDR3 in DNA: TGCGCCAGCAGCCAAGATCCGAGGTGGAGAAATTCACCCCTCCACTTT. The chain couples TRBV4-3 to TRBJ1-6; D gene uncertain. Germline V gene lookup returns CDR1 LGHNA and CDR2 YSLEER. This CDR3 contains 16 residues. V lost 0 bases, J lost 7 bases, and 13 bases lay in between.

The V call is TRBV27, the J call TRBJ2-1, with D possibly being TRBD1 (6 bases). CDR3 length: 16 residues. V was pared by 2 bases and J by 6 bases, with 17 bases between. Germline V gene sequence: CDR1 MNHEY, CDR2 SMNVEV (reference sequence). CDR3 DNA: TGTGCCAGCAGTTTAAAGGGGGACCTTAGGAGCAATGAGCAGTTCTTC. It encodes CASSLKGDLRSNEQFF.

The chain carries TRBV7-3 and TRBJ2-1; D gene uncertain. V shed 2 bases and J shed 5 bases, with 7 bases lying between them. The CDR3 is 13 residues long. The V gene's germline CDR1 is SGHTA and CDR2 FQGTGA. The CDR3 sequence: CASSLARNNEQFF. CDR3 nucleotide sequence: TGTGCCAGCAGCTTAGCGCGGAACAATGAGCAGTTCTTC.

The V and J genes are TRBV5-4 and TRBJ2-5; 8 bases are a match to TRBD1. Germline V gene lookup returns CDR1 SGHNT and CDR2 YYREEE (reference sequence). With V trimmed by 0 bases and J by 4 bases, 5 bases remained unmatched. This CDR3 contains 15 residues. The CDR3 reads CASSLAGQGRETQYF. For the CDR3, the DNA is TGTGCCAGCAGCTTGGCCGGACAGGGTCGAGAGACCCAGTACTTC. Full variable domain (rest looked up from reference TRBV5-4 and TRBJ2-5): ETGVTQSPTHLIKTRGQQVTLRCSSQSGHNTVSWYQQALGQGPQFIFQYYREEENGRGNFPPRFSGLQFPNYSSELNVNALELDDSALYLCASSLAGQGRETQYFGPGTRLLVL.

The chain has TRBV11-2 and TRBJ1-5, with D perhaps matching TRBD1 (6 bases). This CDR3 comprises 15 residues. Germline CDR1 SGHAT, CDR2 FQNNGV. Trimming pared 3 bases from V and 1 base from J, leaving 10 bases between. Here the CDR3 DNA reads TGTGCCAGCAGCTTTGGGAGGGGGAGCAATCAGCCCCAGCATTTT. It codes for CASSFGRGSNQPQHF.

This chain joins TRBV7-9 and TRBJ1-1; D remains ambiguous. The CDR3 is made up of 16 amino acids. Germline CDR1 is SEHNR and CDR2 is FQNEAQ (reference sequence). Between the trimmed V and J ends, which lost 4 bases and 1 base, there was a span of 16 bases. The chain's CDR3 is CASSSQISGGNTEAFF. The DNA of the CDR3 is TGTGCCAGCAGCTCCCAAATATCGGGAGGGAACACTGAAGCTTTCTTT.

The V call is TRBV18, the J call TRBJ2-3; TRBD2 agrees at 10 bases. CDR3 length: 19 residues. Germline V gene lookup returns CDR1 KGHSH and CDR2 LQKENI. The V gene end was trimmed by 3 bases and the J gene end by 3 bases; junction bases not matched to a gene: 15. The CDR3 here is CASSPRRLAGDRGTDTQYF. For the CDR3, the DNA is TGTGCCAGCTCACCGCGTCGGCTAGCGGGAGATCGGGGGACAGATACGCAGTATTTT.

V gene TRBV12-5 combines with J gene TRBJ2-5, with 10 bases matching TRBD1. This CDR3 contains 15 residues. The V gene end was trimmed by 5 bases and the J gene end by 2 bases; junction bases not matched to a gene: 5. CDR1 is LGHNT, CDR2 FRNRAP, per germline. The CDR3 loop reads CASGKGQGGQETQYF. The CDR3 DNA follows: TGTGCTAGTGGTAAAGGACAGGGGGGACAAGAGACCCAGTACTTC.

This sequence joins TRBV10-3 and TRBJ2-1; 7 bases align to TRBD2. The germline gives CDR1 ENHRY, CDR2 SYGVKD. The CDR3 loop spans 14 amino acids. V lost 7 bases, J lost 0 bases, and 3 bases stayed unmatched. The CDR3 is CAITAGSSYNEQFF. The CDR3, as DNA: TGTGCCATCACAGCGGGGAGCTCCTACAATGAGCAGTTCTTC.

The chain uses TRBV4-1 and TRBJ2-7; 12 positions agree with TRBD2. The J segment lost 4 bases and the V segment lost 0 bases, leaving 4 bases of the junction unmatched. The germline gives CDR1 MGHRA, CDR2 YSYEKL. CDR3 length: 16 amino acids. For the CDR3, the DNA is TGCGCCAGCAGCCAAGAACGACTAGCGGGGGATTACGAGCAGTACTTC. Amino acids: CASSQERLAGDYEQYF.

The genes are TRBV9 and TRBJ2-1, with 13 bases fitting TRBD2. V lost 3 bases to trimming and J lost 6 bases; unmatched junction nucleotides: 3. This CDR3 is 15 amino acids long. Germline V CDR1 and CDR2: SGDLS, YYNGEE. The DNA for the CDR3 is TGTGCCAGCAGCGGAACTAGCGGGAGGGCCAATGAGCAGTTCTTC. This translates into CASSGTSGRANEQFF.

This chain uses TRBV19 with TRBJ1-4, with 7 bases that match TRBD1. V was pared by 5 bases and J by 4 bases, with 7 bases of the junction left unmatched. CDR3 size: 15 residues. From germline, CDR1 is LNHDA and CDR2 SQIVND (reference sequence). CDR3 in amino acids: CASSPTTGLNEKLFF. CDR3 nucleotide sequence: TGTGCCAGTAGTCCTACGACAGGGCTTAATGAAAAACTGTTTTTT.

J is TRBJ2-1 and V is TRBV19, with TRBD1 as a possible D gene (6 bases). Trimming shortened V by 1 base and J by 12 bases, and 10 bases separated the two germline ends. Germline V gives CDR1 LNHDA, CDR2 SQIVND (reference sequence). The length of the CDR3 is 12 residues. The CDR3 region is CASSIGQERQFF. CDR3 in DNA: TGTGCCAGTAGTATAGGACAGGAACGGCAGTTCTTC.

V gene TRBV6-5 combines with J gene TRBJ2-5, with 11 nucleotides matching TRBD2. The V segment lost 7 bases and the J segment 4 bases; nucleotides outside the gene matches: 5. This CDR3 is 14 amino acids long. Germline lookup yields CDR1 MNHEY and CDR2 SVGAGI. This chain's CDR3 is CASTNSGRGETQYF. The CDR3 DNA is TGTGCCAGCACGAATAGCGGGAGGGGAGAGACCCAGTACTTC.

V gene TRBV9 combines with J gene TRBJ2-7; TRBD2 is a possible D gene (6 bases). This CDR3 is 13 amino acids long. Germline assignment: CDR1 SGDLS and CDR2 YYNGEE. V lost 3 bases and J lost 4, with 11 bases in between. The CDR3 DNA sequence: TGTGCCAGCAGCGGACTAGTAGGGTACGAGCAGTACTTC. This translates into CASSGLVGYEQYF. Variable domain in full (rest from reference TRBV9 and TRBJ2-7): DSGVTQTPKHLITATGQRVTLRCSPRSGDLSVYWYQQSLDQGLQFLIQYYNGEERAKGNILERFSAQQFPDLHSELNLSSLELGDSALYFCASSGLVGYEQYFGPGTRLTVT.

The chain uses TRBV14 and TRBJ1-2, with 12 bases that match TRBD1. CDR1 and CDR2 (germline): SGHDN, FVKESK. Unmatched junction bases numbered 4, after V lost 4 bases and J lost 7 bases. The CDR3 length is 14 residues. CDR3 region: CASSRGTGGFGYTF. The CDR3 bases are TGTGCCAGCAGCCGAGGGACAGGGGGCTTTGGCTACACCTTC.

V is TRBV7-2 and J is TRBJ1-2, with D uncertain. V was cut by 6 bases and J by 5 bases, with 7 bases left in between. The CDR3 is 11 amino acids. Germline CDR1 is SGHTA and CDR2 is FQGNSA. This CDR3 is CASRKTYGYTF. CDR3 nucleotide sequence: TGTGCCAGCAGGAAAACATATGGCTACACCTTC. Full variable domain (outside the CDR3, taken from reference TRBV7-2 and TRBJ1-2): GAGVSQSPSNKVTEKGKDVELRCDPISGHTALYWYRQSLGQGLEFLIYFQGNSAPDKSGLPSDRFSAERTGGSVSTLTIQRTQQEDSAVYLCASRKTYGYTFGSGTRLTVV.

V gene TRBV9 combines with J gene TRBJ2-5; 10 bases align to TRBD1. The germline V gene has CDR1 SGDLS and CDR2 YYNGEE. The CDR3 has 14 residues. The V gene end was trimmed by 3 bases and the J gene end by 4 bases; junction bases not matched to a gene: 3. DNA of the CDR3: TGTGCCAGCAGCGAGGACAGGGGGGGAGAGACCCAGTACTTC. This gives the protein CASSEDRGGETQYF.

The V gene is TRBV19, the J gene TRBJ2-1, with D perhaps TRBD1 (5 bases). This CDR3 is 16 amino acids long. The germline CDR1 and CDR2 sequences are LNHDA and SQIVND (reference sequence). Trimming shortened V by 1 base and J by 2 bases, and 12 bases separated the two germline ends. DNA for the CDR3: TGTGCCAGTAGTATAGCCCCAGGGTCCCCCTACAATGAGCAGTTCTTC. This sequence encodes CASSIAPGSPYNEQFF.

The V call is TRBV15, the J call TRBJ1-5, with 8 bases that match TRBD1. The length of the CDR3 is 14 residues. Germline values: CDR1 LNHNV, CDR2 YYDKDF (reference sequence). V was clipped by 3 bases and J by 7 bases; unmatched bases: 5. CDR3 DNA: TGTGCCACCAGCAGGGACAGGGTACCACAGCCCCAGCATTTT. Its translation is CATSRDRVPQPQHF. The complete variable domain, with remaining parts taken from reference TRBV15 and TRBJ1-5, reads DAMVIQNPRYQVTQFGKPVTLSCSQTLNHNVMYWYQQKSSQAPKLLFHYYDKDFNNEADTPDNFQSRRPNTSFCFLDIRSPGLGDTAMYLCATSRDRVPQPQHFGDGTRLSIL.

The V and J genes are TRBV2 and TRBJ2-2; TRBD2 aligns across 9 bases. The length of the CDR3 is 13 residues. The V gene end was trimmed by 7 bases and the J gene end by 6 bases; junction bases not matched to a gene: 3. CDR1 and CDR2 from the germline V gene are SNHLY and FYNNEI. CDR3 in amino acids: CASISGRPGELFF. CDR3 DNA: TGTGCCAGCATCAGCGGGAGGCCCGGGGAGCTGTTTTTT. Full variable domain (remainder filled in from reference TRBV2 and TRBJ2-2): EPEVTQTPSHQVTQMGQEVILRCVPISNHLYFYWYRQILGQKVEFLVSFYNNEISEKSEIFDDQFSVERPDGSNFTLKIRSTKLEDSAMYFCASISGRPGELFFGEGSRLTVL.

This sequence joins TRBV19 and TRBJ2-5; 9 bases agree with TRBD1. The CDR3 spans 14 residues. Unmatched junction bases numbered 8, after V lost 6 bases and J lost 6 bases. Germline V gene data show CDR1 as LNHDA and CDR2 as SQIVND (reference sequence). CDR3 loop: CASSPTGGGQTQYF. The CDR3 nucleotides read TGTGCCAGTAGCCCTACAGGGGGCGGACAGACCCAGTACTTC.

The V and J genes are TRBV19 and TRBJ1-5; perhaps TRBD1 as D (6 bases). V lost 7 bases to trimming and J lost 9 bases, with 16 bases between them. CDR1 and CDR2 from the germline V gene are LNHDA and SQIVND (reference sequence). The CDR3 has 13 amino acids. The CDR3 loop reads CASMQGLAGPQHF. The CDR3 nucleotides read TGTGCCAGTATGCAGGGGTTGGCGGGGCCCCAGCATTTT.